The clone carrying this T cell receptor (beta chain) turned up a few times. The antigen remains unidentified. This entry belongs to a study of cytotoxic CD8 clonotypes in ibrutinib-treated CLL. Study overall: The patients comprised roughly 12 relapsed/refractory and 15 treatment-naive cases, around 17 IGHV unmutated. Study-level findings and limits: Having risen at ibrutinib response, clonality had fallen back toward baseline by progression. The public clonotypes identified were infrequent and showed contraction or stability on treatment.

Deep sequencing aimed at 1 in 200,000 to 1 in 1 million T cells' resolution. TCRdb's copy holds only in-frame clones and misses some; the assay was immunoSEQ multiplex PCR. The sample consists of some 160,000 clones, over 65% of them appearing once. Looked up from germline, CDR1 is SGHRS and CDR2 is YFSETQ. V was clipped by 5 bases and J by 9 bases, with 18 bases between them. The CDR3 loop spans 14 amino acids. The sequenced sample was PBMCs, obtained after 12 months of ibrutinib treatment. V gene TRBV5-1 combines with J gene TRBJ1-5; perhaps TRBD1 as D (5 bases). This receptor was identified in a human donor with chronic lymphocytic leukemia. CDR3 bases: TGCGCCAGCAGGGTAGGGGAGGGGATTGGGCCCCAGCATTTT. Protein product: CASRVGEGIGPQHF.